This T cell receptor beta chain comes out of a study of follicular helper T cells after annual influenza vaccination (dated by TCRdb to about 2017). Regarding the research as a whole: After each seasonal influenza vaccination, blood was collected on days 0, 7 and 28. Multi-year samples were available for six subjects, with four spanning two vaccination seasons and two spanning three seasons. To study recall of cTfh clones, some subjects were followed across successive annual vaccinations spanning the 2013-2014, 2014-2015 and 2015-2016 seasons. One week after vaccination, a second recruited cohort of 12 subjects (Table S1) displayed a similar ICOS+CD38+ cTfh response. Samples from 2013-2014 were cryopreserved, whereas samples from about 2015 were processed immediately after collection.

Overall study outcomes, separate from this receptor: ICOS+CD38+ cTfh clonality correlated with the frequency of that population, and its change correlated with the change in circulating plasmablast frequency. A recurrent oligoclonal ICOS+CD38+ cTfh response containing tetramer and AIM influenza-specific clonotypes was recalled by successive annual vaccinations. Day 7 ICOS+CD38+ clones were most often found later in ICOS-CD38- cTfh, suggesting that subset may serve as a memory reservoir. Rare clonotypes could not be sampled because productive TCRB sequences were recovered from only roughly 9.5-20% of the analyzed cells.

With respect to this clone: Which antigen it targets is not known. No quality values exist for individual bases; no much larger clone is one base distant.

The meaning of the sample's time point label: 2014-2015 season, pre-vaccination. Adults received seasonal inactivated influenza vaccine (Fluvarix), and TCRB sequencing tracked sorted blood CD4 subsets before and after vaccination. To be eligible, subjects had to live in the community and must not have received influenza vaccine in the previous 6 months. Influenza vaccine contraindications, substance abuse, HIV/AIDS, active malignancy, immunomodulatory medication and active illness such as respiratory infection were included among the exclusion criteria. Between roughly 35 and 110 mL of blood was sampled per time point. Circulating Tfh were defined as non-naive CD4+CXCR5+PD-1+ cells and sorted into ICOS+CD38+ and ICOS-CD38- fractions. Ficoll-Paque PLUS or SepMate separation was used to isolate PBMC. Before DNA extraction, cell subsets were sorted from PBMC on a BD FACS Aria. Library preparation employed the immunoSEQ multiplex PCR assay. Adaptive Biotechnologies carried out TCRB amplification, library preparation, sequencing and preliminary bioinformatics at Survey level resolution. For TCRB sequencing, genomic DNA from sorted cTfh populations was amplified by multiplex PCR. As for how the authors treated the data: In R, clonality was calculated as 1 minus the normalized Shannon entropy, and the Gini index was computed using the R package ineq. Overlap score was the summed counts of shared sequences divided by total counts of all sequences in both compared samples. Significance of shared clonotypes was assessed by Fisher's exact test, with a theoretical repertoire of 10^7 TCRB sequences assumed. The table was pulled from immuneACCESS by TCRdb, which kept in-frame rearrangements only. Such tables lose some clones; where checked, under half of the loss comes from unresolved V genes, and the rest has no known cause. That table gives V, J and clone size, and the DNA gave D and trimming. The sample profile shows 8,000 to 8,500 clones; 80% to 90% of them were found once. In total, the top ten clones hold 1% to 1.4% of the sample.

Including the terminal cysteine and phenylalanine, the CDR3 comprises 15 residues. The CDR3 DNA has 45 bases and is translated from base 1. According to the germline V gene, CDR1 reads SGHTA and CDR2 reads FQGTGA. Trimming removed 5 bases from V and 5 bases from J; the gene matches leave 6 bases unexplained. This material consisted of CXCR5+ CD38- circulating T follicular helper cells from blood, taken on the day of influenza vaccination. In the paper's terms, the cell subset or site label means: circulating Tfh, non-naive CD4+CXCR5+PD-1+ (ICOS+CD38+ or ICOS-CD38-). This TCR was recovered from an adult who received the influenza vaccine. This chain joins TRBV7-3 to TRBJ1-3, with 10 bases aligning to TRBD1. The CDR3 amino acid sequence is: CASSPATGGRNTIYF. The nucleotide sequence reads as follows: TGTGCCAGCAGCCCCGCGACAGGGGGCAGAAACACCATATATTTT.